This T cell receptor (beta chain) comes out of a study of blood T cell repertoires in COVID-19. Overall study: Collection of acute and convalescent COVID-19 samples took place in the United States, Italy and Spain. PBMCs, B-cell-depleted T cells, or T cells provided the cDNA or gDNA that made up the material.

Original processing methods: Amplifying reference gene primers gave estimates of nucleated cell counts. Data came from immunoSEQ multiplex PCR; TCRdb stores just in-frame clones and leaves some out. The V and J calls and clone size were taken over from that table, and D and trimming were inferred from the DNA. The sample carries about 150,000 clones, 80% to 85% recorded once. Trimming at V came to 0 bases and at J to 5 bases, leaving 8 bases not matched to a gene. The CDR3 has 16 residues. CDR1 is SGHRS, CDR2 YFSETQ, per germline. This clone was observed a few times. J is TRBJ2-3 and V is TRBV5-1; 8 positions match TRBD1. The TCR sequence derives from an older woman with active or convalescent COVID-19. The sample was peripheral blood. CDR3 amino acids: CASSLEAGGALDTQYF. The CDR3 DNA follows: TGCGCCAGCAGCTTGGAGGCAGGGGGCGCGTTAGATACGCAGTATTTT. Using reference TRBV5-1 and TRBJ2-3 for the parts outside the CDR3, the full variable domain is KAGVTQTPRYLIKTRGQQVTLSCSPISGHRSVSWYQQTPGQGLQFLFEYFSETQRNKGNFPGRFSGRQFSNSRSEMNVSTLELGDSALYLCASSLEAGGALDTQYFGPGTRLTVL.